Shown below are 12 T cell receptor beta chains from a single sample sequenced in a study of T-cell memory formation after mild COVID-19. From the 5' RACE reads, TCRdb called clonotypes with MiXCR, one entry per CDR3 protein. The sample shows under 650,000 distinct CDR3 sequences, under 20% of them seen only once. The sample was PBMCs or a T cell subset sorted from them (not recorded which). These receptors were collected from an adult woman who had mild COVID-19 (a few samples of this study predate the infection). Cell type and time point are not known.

This chain's CDR3 is CAWSVSLAGYEQYF. In nucleotides, the CDR3 is TGTGCCTGGAGTGTAAGCCTAGCTGGCTACGAGCAGTACTTC. V is TRBV30 and J is TRBJ2-7; a possible D gene is TRBD2 (5 bases). Germline lookup yields CDR1 GTSNPN and CDR2 SVGIG (reference sequence). This CDR3 has 14 amino acids. Trimming shortened V by 0 bases and J by 3 bases, and 12 bases separated the two germline ends.

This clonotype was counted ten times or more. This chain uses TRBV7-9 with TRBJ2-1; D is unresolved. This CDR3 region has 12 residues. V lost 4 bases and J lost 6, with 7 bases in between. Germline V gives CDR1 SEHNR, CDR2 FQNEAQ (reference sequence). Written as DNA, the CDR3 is TGTGCCAGCAGCTGGGGTCTCAATGAGCAGTTCTTC. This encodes CASSWGLNEQFF. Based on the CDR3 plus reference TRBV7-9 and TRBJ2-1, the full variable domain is DTGVSQNPRHKITKRGQNVTFRCDPISEHNRLYWYRQTLGQGPEFLTYFQNEAQLEKSRLLSDRFSAERPKGSFSTLEIQRTEQGDSAMYLCASSWGLNEQFFGPGTRLTVL.

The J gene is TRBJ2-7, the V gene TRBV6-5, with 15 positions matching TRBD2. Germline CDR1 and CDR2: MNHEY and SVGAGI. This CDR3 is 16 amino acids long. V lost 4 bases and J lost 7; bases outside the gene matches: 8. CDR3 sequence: CASSSRTSGRAGEQYF. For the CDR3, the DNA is TGTGCCAGCAGTTCGAGGACTAGCGGGAGGGCCGGGGAGCAGTACTTC.

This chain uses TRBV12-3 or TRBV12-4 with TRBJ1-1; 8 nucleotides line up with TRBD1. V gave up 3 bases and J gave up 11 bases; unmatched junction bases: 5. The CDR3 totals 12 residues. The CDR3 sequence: CASSFPGQGAFF. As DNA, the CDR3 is TGTGCCAGCAGTTTCCCTGGACAGGGCGCTTTCTTT.

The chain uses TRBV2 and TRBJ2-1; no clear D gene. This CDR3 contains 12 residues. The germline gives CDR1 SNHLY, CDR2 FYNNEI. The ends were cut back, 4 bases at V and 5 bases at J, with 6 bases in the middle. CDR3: CASSVGHNEQFF. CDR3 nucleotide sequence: TGTGCCAGCAGTGTTGGACACAATGAGCAGTTCTTC.

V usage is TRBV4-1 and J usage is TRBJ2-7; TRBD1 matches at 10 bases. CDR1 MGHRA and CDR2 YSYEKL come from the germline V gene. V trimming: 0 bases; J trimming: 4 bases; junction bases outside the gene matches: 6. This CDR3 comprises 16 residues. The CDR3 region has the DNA TGCGCCAGCAGCCAAGATATCGGACAGGGGGTTTACGAGCAGTACTTC. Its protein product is CASSQDIGQGVYEQYF.

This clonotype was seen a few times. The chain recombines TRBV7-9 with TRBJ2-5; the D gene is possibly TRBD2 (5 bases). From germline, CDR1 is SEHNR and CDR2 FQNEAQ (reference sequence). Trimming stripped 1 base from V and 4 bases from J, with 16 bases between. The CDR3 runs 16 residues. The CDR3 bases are TGTGCCAGCAGCTTAGTCGCCTGGACTGCCGGAGAGACCCAGTACTTC. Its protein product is CASSLVAWTAGETQYF.

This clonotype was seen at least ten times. Here the CDR3 reads CASSKRPTSGGSTDTQYF. CDR3 coding DNA: TGTGCCAGCTCTAAAAGACCGACTAGCGGGGGGAGCACAGATACGCAGTATTTT. V and J are TRBV7-2 and TRBJ2-3; 13 bases are a match to TRBD2. The CDR3 is 18 residues long. Trimming at V came to 8 bases and at J to 0 bases, leaving 11 bases not matched to a gene. CDR1 is SGHTA and CDR2 is FQGNSA in the germline V gene.

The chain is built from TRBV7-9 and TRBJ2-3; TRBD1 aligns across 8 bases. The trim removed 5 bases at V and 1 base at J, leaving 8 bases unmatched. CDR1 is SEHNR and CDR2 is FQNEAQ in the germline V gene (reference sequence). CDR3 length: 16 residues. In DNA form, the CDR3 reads TGTGCCAGCAGCAGGGAGAGGACAGGGCGCACAGATACGCAGTATTTT. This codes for CASSRERTGRTDTQYF.

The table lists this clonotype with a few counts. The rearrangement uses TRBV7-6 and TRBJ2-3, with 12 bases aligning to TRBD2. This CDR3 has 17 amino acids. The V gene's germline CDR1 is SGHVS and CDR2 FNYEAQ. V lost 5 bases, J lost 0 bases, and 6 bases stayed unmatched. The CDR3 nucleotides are TGTGCCAGCAGCCTGCGGACTAGCGGGATGAGCACAGATACGCAGTATTTT. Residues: CASSLRTSGMSTDTQYF.

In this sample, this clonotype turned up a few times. CDR3 DNA: TGTGCCAGCAGCCAAGATAGAGGGCCTCCAGAGACCCAGTACTTC. Protein: CASSQDRGPPETQYF. The chain joins TRBV4-2 to TRBJ2-5, with D possibly matching TRBD2 (5 bases). Germline V CDR1 and CDR2: LGHNA, YNFKEQ. The V and J ends lost 0 bases and 4 bases respectively, with 12 bases between them. The CDR3 consists of 15 residues.

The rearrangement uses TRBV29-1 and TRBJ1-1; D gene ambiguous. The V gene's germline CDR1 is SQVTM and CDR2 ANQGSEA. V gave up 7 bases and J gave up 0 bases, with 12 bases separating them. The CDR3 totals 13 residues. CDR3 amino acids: CSGRESMNTEAFF. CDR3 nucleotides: TGCAGCGGTAGAGAGAGTATGAACACTGAAGCTTTCTTT.